This T cell receptor beta chain emerged from a study of blood T cell repertoires in COVID-19. Whole-study context: Researchers got acute and convalescent COVID-19 samples from the United States, Italy and Spain.

V dropped 3 bases and J dropped 2; count of bases not matched to a gene: 6. The CDR3 covers 17 residues. Per the germline V gene, CDR1 is SGHNT and CDR2 is YYREEE (reference sequence). Participants spanned ages about 18 to 90 years and resided in 20 to 30 US areas. Participants were placed into cohorts based on the clinical history they reported. Original analysis: For nucleated cells, counts were estimated from reference gene primer amplification. The protocol was immunoSEQ multiplex PCR, while the TCRdb copy is restricted to in-frame clones and leaves out a portion. V, J and clone size are taken as reported in that table, and D and trimming were inferred from the DNA itself. Of about 440,000 clones listed, nearly 90% are singletons.

This chain joins TRBV5-4 and TRBJ2-3; the match to TRBD2 covers 13 bases. The sample consisted of PBMCs or T cells enriched from blood (not recorded which). This clonotype was sampled from a young woman with acute COVID-19. DNA of the CDR3: TGTGCCAGCAGCTGGGCGGGACTAGCGGGAACCACAGATACGCAGTATTTT. It is translated as CASSWAGLAGTTDTQYF. Using reference TRBV5-4 and TRBJ2-3 for the parts outside the CDR3, the full variable domain is ETGVTQSPTHLIKTRGQQVTLRCSSQSGHNTVSWYQQALGQGPQFIFQYYREEENGRGNFPPRFSGLQFPNYSSELNVNALELDDSALYLCASSWAGLAGTTDTQYFGPGTRLTVL.